This T cell receptor (beta chain) was sequenced for a study of cytomegalovirus exposure and HLA in healthy donors. PCR employed 60 Vbeta and 13 Jbeta primers. Profiled with immunoSEQ multiplex PCR; TCRdb holds only in-frame clones, not every one. The sample consists of tens of thousands of clones, approximately 55% of them appearing once. CDR3 size: 14 residues. Germline V CDR1 and CDR2: LNHDA, SQIVND (reference sequence). V was shortened by 4 bases and J by 8 bases, with 15 bases between the two germline ends. This receptor was obtained from a woman aged 40 to 49 in good health and CMV-seropositive. The gene calls are TRBV19 and TRBJ1-5; D gene unclear. Source material: PBMCs. CDR3 residues: CASSTLHPSEPQHF. DNA of the CDR3: TGTGCCAGTAGTACCTTACACCCATCCGAGCCCCAGCATTTT.